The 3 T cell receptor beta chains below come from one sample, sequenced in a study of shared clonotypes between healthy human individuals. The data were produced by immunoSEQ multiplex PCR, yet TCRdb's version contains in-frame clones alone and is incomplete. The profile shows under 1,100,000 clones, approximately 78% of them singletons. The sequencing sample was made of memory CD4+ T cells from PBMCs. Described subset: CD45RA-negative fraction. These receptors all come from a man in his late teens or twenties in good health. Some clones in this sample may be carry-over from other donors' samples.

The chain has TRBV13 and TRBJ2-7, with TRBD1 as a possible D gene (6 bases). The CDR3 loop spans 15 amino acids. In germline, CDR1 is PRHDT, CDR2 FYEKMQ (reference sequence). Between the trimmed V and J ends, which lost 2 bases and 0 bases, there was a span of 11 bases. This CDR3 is CASSLYRASSYEQYF. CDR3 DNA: TGTGCCAGCAGCTTATACAGGGCGTCCTCCTACGAGCAGTACTTC.

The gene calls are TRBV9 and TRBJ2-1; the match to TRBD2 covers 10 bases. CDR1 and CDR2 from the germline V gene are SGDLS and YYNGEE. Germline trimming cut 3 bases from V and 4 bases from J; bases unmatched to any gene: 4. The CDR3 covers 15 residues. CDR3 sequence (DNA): TGTGCCAGCAGCGCTAGCGGGAGTTTTTACAATGAGCAGTTCTTC. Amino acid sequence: CASSASGSFYNEQFF.

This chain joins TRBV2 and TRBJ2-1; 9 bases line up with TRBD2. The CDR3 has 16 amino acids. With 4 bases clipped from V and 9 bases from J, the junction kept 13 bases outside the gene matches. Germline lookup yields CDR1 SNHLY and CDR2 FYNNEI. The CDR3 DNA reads TGTGCCAGCAGTGGGCCCCATGGCGGGAGGGTGGGTGAGCAGTTCTTC. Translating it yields CASSGPHGGRVGEQFF.